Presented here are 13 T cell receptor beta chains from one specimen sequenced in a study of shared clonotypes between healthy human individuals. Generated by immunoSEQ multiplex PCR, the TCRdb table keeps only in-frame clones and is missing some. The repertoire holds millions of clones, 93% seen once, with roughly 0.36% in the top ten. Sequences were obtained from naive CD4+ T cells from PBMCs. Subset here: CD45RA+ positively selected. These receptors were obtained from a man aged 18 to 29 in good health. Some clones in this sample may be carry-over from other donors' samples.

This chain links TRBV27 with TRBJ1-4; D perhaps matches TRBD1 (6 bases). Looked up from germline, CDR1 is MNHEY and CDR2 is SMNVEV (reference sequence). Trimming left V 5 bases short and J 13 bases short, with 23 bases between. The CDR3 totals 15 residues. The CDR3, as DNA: TGTGCCAGCAGTCTGAAGACAGGACCCGAAGGTAGACTGTTTTTT. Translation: CASSLKTGPEGRLFF.

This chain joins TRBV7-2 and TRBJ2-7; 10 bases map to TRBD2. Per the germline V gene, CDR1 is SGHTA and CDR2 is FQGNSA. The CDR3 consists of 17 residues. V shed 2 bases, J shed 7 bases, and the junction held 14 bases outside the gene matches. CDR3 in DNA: TGTGCCAGCAGCTTACACCCCACAGGGGTACTAGCGGGAGAGCAGTACTTC. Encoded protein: CASSLHPTGVLAGEQYF.

The CDR3 DNA is TGTGCCAGCAGACGAGGGATCCTGCTTTACAATGAGCAGTTCTTC. Amino acids: CASRRGILLYNEQFF. This chain joins TRBV6-5 and TRBJ2-1, with a tentative D call TRBD2 (5 bases). The CDR3 length is 15 residues. Germline V gives CDR1 MNHEY, CDR2 SVGAGI. V was pared by 6 bases and J by 4 bases, with 16 bases between.

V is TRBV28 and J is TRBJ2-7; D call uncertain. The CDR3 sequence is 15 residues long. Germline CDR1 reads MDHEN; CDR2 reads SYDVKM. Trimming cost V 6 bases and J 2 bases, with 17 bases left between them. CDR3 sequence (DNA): TGTGCCAGCAGACCCCCAGCCGGCCTGGCCTACGAGCAGTACTTC. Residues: CASRPPAGLAYEQYF.

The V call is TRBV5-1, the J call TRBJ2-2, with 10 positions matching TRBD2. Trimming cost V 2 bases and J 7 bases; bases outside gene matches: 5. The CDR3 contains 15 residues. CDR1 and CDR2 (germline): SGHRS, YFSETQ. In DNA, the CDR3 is TGCGCCAGCAGCTTCGCTAGCGGGAGTATCGGGGAGCTGTTTTTT. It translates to CASSFASGSIGELFF.

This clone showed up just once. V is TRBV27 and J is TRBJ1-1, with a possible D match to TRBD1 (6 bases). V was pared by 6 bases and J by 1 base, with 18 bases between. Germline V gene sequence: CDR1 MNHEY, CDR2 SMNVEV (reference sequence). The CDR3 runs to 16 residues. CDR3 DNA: TGTGCCAGCAGCCCCGACAGGCTCGCCGGGAACACTGAAGCTTTCTTT. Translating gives CASSPDRLAGNTEAFF.

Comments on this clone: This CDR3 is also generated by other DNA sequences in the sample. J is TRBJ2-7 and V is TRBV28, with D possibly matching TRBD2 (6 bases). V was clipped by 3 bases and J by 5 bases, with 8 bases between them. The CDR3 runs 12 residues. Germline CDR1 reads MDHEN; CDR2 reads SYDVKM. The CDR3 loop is CASSFGGNEQYF. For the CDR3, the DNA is TGTGCCAGCAGTTTCGGAGGGAACGAGCAGTACTTC.

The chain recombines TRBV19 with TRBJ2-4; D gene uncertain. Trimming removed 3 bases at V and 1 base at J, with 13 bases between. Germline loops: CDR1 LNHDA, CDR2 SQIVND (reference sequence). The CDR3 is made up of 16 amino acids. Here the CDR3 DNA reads TGTGCCAGTAGTATTAAATTGGCAGTTGCCAAAAACATTCAGTACTTC. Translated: CASSIKLAVAKNIQYF.

CDR3 DNA sequence: TGTGCCAGCAGCGTAGCTGTCCCCACAGATACGCAGTATTTT. It codes for CASSVAVPTDTQYF. The gene calls are TRBV9 and TRBJ2-3; unclear D gene. V gave up 0 bases and J gave up 2 bases, with 7 bases separating them. Germline V gene data show CDR1 as SGDLS and CDR2 as YYNGEE. The CDR3 has 14 residues.

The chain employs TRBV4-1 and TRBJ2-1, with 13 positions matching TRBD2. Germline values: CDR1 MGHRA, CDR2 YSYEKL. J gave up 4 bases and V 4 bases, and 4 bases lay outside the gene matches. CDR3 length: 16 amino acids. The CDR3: CASSRRLAGGYNEQFF. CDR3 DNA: TGCGCCAGCAGCCGCCGACTAGCGGGAGGTTACAATGAGCAGTTCTTC.

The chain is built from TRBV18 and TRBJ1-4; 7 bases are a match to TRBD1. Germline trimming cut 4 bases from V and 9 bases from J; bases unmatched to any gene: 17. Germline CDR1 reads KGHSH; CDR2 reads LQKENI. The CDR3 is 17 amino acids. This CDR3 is CASSQIVTGQNQKKLFF. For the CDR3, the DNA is TGTGCCAGCTCACAAATCGTCACGGGACAGAACCAGAAAAAACTGTTTTTT.

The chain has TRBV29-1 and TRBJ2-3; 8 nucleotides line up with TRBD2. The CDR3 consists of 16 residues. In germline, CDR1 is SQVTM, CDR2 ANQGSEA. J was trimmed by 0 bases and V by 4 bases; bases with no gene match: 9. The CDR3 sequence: CSVGATSATSTDTQYF. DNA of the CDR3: TGCAGCGTTGGAGCGACTAGCGCTACTAGCACAGATACGCAGTATTTT.

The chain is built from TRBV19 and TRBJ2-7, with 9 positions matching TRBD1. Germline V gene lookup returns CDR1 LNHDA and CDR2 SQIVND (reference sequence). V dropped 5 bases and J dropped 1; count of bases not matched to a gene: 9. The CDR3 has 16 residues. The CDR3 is CASSSTGTGTSYEQYF. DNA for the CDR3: TGTGCCAGTAGTTCAACCGGGACAGGGACGTCCTACGAGCAGTACTTC.